These T cell receptor beta chains were read from a single sample in a study of beta chain features in type 1 diabetes. Assay: immunoSEQ multiplex PCR; the TCRdb copy retains only in-frame clones and omits some. The data contain 600,000 to 700,000 clones, around 12% of them singletons. The specimen was naive CD4+ T cells from blood. Every receptor here comes from a man aged 25-45 years with type 1 diabetes. CDR3s include the opening cysteine and the closing phenylalanine or tryptophan. Fields, in order: D gene, V gene, J gene, clone size, CDR3 protein, CDR3 DNA. The D gene is left open where the match is weak. The size field is filled for only some rows; it gives once, few, many or a size class.

>.|TRBV9|TRBJ2-2|.
CASSVGQGWTGELFF
TGTGCCAGCAGCGTAGGGCAGGGGTGGACCGGGGAGCTGTTTTTT
>TRBD2|TRBV2|TRBJ2-5|few
CASRRLAGGMETQYF
TGTGCCAGCAGACGACTAGCGGGGGGGATGGAGACCCAGTACTTC
>TRBD1|TRBV6-6|TRBJ2-3|few
CASSSDRVGDTQYF
TGTGCCAGCAGTTCGGACAGGGTCGGAGATACGCAGTATTTT
>TRBD1|TRBV30|TRBJ2-7|few
CAWNRQGSYEQYF
TGTGCCTGGAATAGACAGGGGTCCTACGAGCAGTACTTC
>TRBD1|TRBV16|TRBJ2-7|few
CASSPDRGIGQYF
TGTGCCAGCAGCCCGGACAGGGGAATTGGGCAGTACTTC
>.|TRBV19|TRBJ1-1|.
CASSPLDRYTEAFF
TGTGCCAGTAGTCCGCTAGACCGCTACACTGAAGCTTTCTTT
>.|TRBV15|TRBJ1-3|few
CATSSLQGPGNTIYF
TGTGCCACCAGCAGCCTACAGGGACCAGGAAACACCATATATTTT
>.|TRBV5-1|TRBJ1-1|few
CASSPGRLNTEAFF
TGCGCCAGCAGCCCCGGACGGTTGAACACTGAAGCTTTCTTT
>.|TRBV19|TRBJ1-5|.
CASSPRQATEPQHF
TGTGCCAGTAGTCCGAGACAGGCCACAGAGCCCCAGCATTTT
>.|TRBV10-2|TRBJ2-7|.
CASSEPLASYEQYF
TGCGCCAGCAGTGAGCCTCTAGCGTCCTACGAGCAGTACTTC
>.|TRBV7-2|TRBJ1-5|.
CASSLTQNFNQPQHF
TGTGCCAGCAGCTTAACACAGAACTTCAATCAGCCCCAGCATTTT
>.|TRBV15|TRBJ1-2|.
CATSTAGYGYTF
TGTGCCACCAGCACCGCGGGCTATGGCTACACCTTC
>TRBD1|TRBV7-2|TRBJ1-2|.
CASSRTGFGYTF
TGTGCCAGCAGCCGGACAGGGTTTGGCTACACCTTC
>.|TRBV9|TRBJ2-7|few
CASSVGPQVGTNYEQYF
TGTGCCAGCAGCGTAGGCCCCCAAGTGGGGACAAATTACGAGCAGTACTTC
>TRBD1|TRBV30|TRBJ2-3|few
CAWSYKGAGTDTQYF
TGTGCCTGGAGTTATAAGGGGGCTGGCACAGATACGCAGTATTTT
>.|TRBV4-3|TRBJ1-6|few
CASSPGLLEGNSPLHF
TGCGCCAGCAGCCCCGGCCTTCTTGAGGGTAATTCACCCCTCCACTTT
>TRBD1|TRBV7-9|TRBJ1-1|.
CASTDRADTEAFF
TGTGCCAGCACCGACAGGGCAGACACTGAAGCTTTCTTT
>.|TRBV27|TRBJ1-5|.
CASRLTGVYSNQPQHF
TGTGCCAGCAGACTGACTGGAGTCTATAGCAATCAGCCCCAGCATTTT
>.|TRBV4-3|TRBJ2-5|few
CASSQDRRVVGKRQETQYF
TGCGCCAGCAGCCAAGATCGGCGGGTGGTCGGTAAACGACAAGAGACCCAGTACTTC
>TRBD1|TRBV29-1|TRBJ1-2|few
CSVDRTGGTGGYTF
TGCAGCGTTGACCGGACAGGGGGCACCGGTGGCTACACCTTC
>.|TRBV13|TRBJ2-1|.
CASSPKWTNYNEQFF
TGTGCCAGCAGCCCGAAGTGGACGAATTACAATGAGCAGTTCTTC